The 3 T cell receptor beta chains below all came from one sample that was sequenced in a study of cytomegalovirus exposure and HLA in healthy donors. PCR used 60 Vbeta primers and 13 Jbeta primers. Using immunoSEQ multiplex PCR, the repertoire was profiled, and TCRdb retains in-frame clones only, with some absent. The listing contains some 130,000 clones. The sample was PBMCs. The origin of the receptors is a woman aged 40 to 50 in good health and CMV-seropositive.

The CDR3 loop reads CATQEGGSNTEAFF. The CDR3 DNA reads as TGTGCCACTCAGGAGGGGGGGTCGAACACTGAAGCTTTCTTT. The rearrangement joins TRBV10-3 to TRBJ1-1; the D gene is possibly TRBD1 (6 bases). V was shortened by 10 bases and J by 1 base, with 16 bases between the two germline ends. The CDR3 extends over 14 amino acids. Germline V lookup: CDR1 ENHRY, CDR2 SYGVKD.

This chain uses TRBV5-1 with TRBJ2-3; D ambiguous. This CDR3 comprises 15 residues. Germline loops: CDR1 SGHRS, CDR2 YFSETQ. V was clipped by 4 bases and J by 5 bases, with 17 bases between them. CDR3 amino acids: CASSGRLETEDTQYF. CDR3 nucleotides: TGCGCCAGCAGCGGTAGACTTGAAACGGAAGATACGCAGTATTTT.

The DNA for the CDR3 is TGTGCCAGCATGAGGGGGCGAGTGGGTAATGAAAAACTGTTTTTT. This encodes CASMRGRVGNEKLFF. The rearrangement joins TRBV19 to TRBJ1-4, with 7 bases that match TRBD1. The CDR3 spans 15 residues. Germline values: CDR1 LNHDA, CDR2 SQIVND (reference sequence). Losses at the gene ends were 9 bases for V and 4 bases for J; bases not matched to a gene: 11.